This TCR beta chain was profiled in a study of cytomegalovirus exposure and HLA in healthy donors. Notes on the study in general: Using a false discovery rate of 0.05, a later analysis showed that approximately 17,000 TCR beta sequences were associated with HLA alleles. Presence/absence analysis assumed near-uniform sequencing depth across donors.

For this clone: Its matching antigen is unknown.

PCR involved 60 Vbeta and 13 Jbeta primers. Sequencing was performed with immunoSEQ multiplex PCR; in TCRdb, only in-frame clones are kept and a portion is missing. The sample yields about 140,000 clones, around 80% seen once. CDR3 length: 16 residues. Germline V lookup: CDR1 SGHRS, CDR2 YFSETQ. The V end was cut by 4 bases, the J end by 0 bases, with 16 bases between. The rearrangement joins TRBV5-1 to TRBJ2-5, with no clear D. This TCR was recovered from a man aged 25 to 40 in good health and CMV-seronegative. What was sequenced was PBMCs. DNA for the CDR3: TGCGCCAGCAGCAAATACGAACTTGCGGACCAAGAGACCCAGTACTTC. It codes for CASSKYELADQETQYF. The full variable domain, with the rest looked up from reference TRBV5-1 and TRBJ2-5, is KAGVTQTPRYLIKTRGQQVTLSCSPISGHRSVSWYQQTPGQGLQFLFEYFSETQRNKGNFPGRFSGRQFSNSRSEMNVSTLELGDSALYLCASSKYELADQETQYFGPGTRLLVL.